These 32 T cell receptor beta chains originate from one sample sequenced in a study of T cell responses to AZD1222 COVID-19 vaccine. The table came from immunoSEQ multiplex PCR; TCRdb's copy has only in-frame clones and leaves some out. The sample records 150,000 or so clones, 90% to 95% being singletons. The sequences come from peripheral blood, collected on day 0 of AZD1222 vaccination. The receptors were gathered from an adult in good health.

This clone was seen only once. J is TRBJ1-4 and V is TRBV14; 9 positions match TRBD1. V lost 5 bases, J lost 2 bases, and 15 bases stayed unmatched. Germline CDR1 is SGHDN and CDR2 is FVKESK. CDR3 length equals 19 residues. The CDR3 coding sequence is TGTGCCAGCAGCTACCTGATCGGGACAGGGCGGCTTACTAATGAAAAACTGTTTTTT. This sequence encodes CASSYLIGTGRLTNEKLFF.

The chain recombines TRBV10-3 with TRBJ2-7, with TRBD2 matching 10 bases. V lost 4 bases to trimming and J lost 0 bases; unmatched junction nucleotides: 3. CDR1 and CDR2 (germline): ENHRY, SYGVKD. This CDR3 is built from 15 residues. This chain's CDR3 is CAISGPSGGSYEQYF. CDR3 sequence (DNA): TGTGCCATCAGTGGTCCTAGCGGGGGCTCCTACGAGCAGTACTTC.

The J gene is TRBJ1-6, the V gene TRBV5-5; no firm D call. Germline V lookup: CDR1 SGHKS, CDR2 YYEKEE (reference sequence). The CDR3 contains 13 residues. Trimming shortened V by 2 bases and J by 7 bases, and 7 bases separated the two germline ends. This chain's CDR3 is CASSFGRNSPLHF. CDR3 coding DNA: TGTGCCAGCAGCTTTGGCAGAAATTCACCCCTCCACTTT. The variable domain in full, with the rest retrieved from reference TRBV5-5 and TRBJ1-6, is DAGVTQSPTHLIKTRGQQVTLRCSPISGHKSVSWYQQVLGQGPQFIFQYYEKEERGRGNFPDRFSARQFPNYSSELNVNALLLGDSALYLCASSFGRNSPLHFGNGTRLTVT.

The chain combines TRBV19 with TRBJ2-2; D not certain. The V and J ends lost 5 bases and 5 bases respectively, with 9 bases between them. Germline V gene sequence: CDR1 LNHDA, CDR2 SQIVND (reference sequence). The CDR3 covers 13 residues. The CDR3: CASSRTMTGELFF. As DNA, the CDR3 is TGTGCCAGTAGTCGAACTATGACCGGGGAGCTGTTTTTT.

This clone showed up just once. The chain combines TRBV24-1 with TRBJ2-1, with 11 nucleotides matching TRBD2. The CDR3 covers 18 residues. The V gene end was trimmed by 3 bases and the J gene end by 6 bases; junction bases not matched to a gene: 12. Germline V gene sequence: CDR1 KGHDR, CDR2 SFDVKD. The CDR3 here is CATSDLGIGTSGANEQFF. CDR3 bases: TGTGCCACCAGTGATCTCGGTATCGGGACTAGCGGAGCCAATGAGCAGTTCTTC.

The V call is TRBV13, the J call TRBJ2-1; 7 bases fit TRBD2. The CDR3 extends over 16 amino acids. Germline trimming cut 5 bases from V and 0 bases from J; bases unmatched to any gene: 7. In germline, CDR1 is PRHDT, CDR2 FYEKMQ (reference sequence). The CDR3 loop reads CASSAGTGGSYNEQFF. As DNA, the CDR3 is TGTGCCAGCAGCGCCGGGACGGGGGGCTCCTACAATGAGCAGTTCTTC. Full variable domain (missing parts from reference TRBV13 and TRBJ2-1): AAGVIQSPRHLIKEKRETATLKCYPIPRHDTVYWYQQGPGQDPQFLISFYEKMQSDKGSIPDRFSAQQFSDYHSELNMSSLELGDSALYFCASSAGTGGSYNEQFFGPGTRLTVL.

The chain carries TRBV12-5 and TRBJ2-1; D is possibly TRBD1 or TRBD2 (6 bases each). Trimming took off 0 bases at V and 5 bases at J, with 17 bases between the two ends. This CDR3 contains 17 residues. Germline-derived CDR1 and CDR2 are LGHNT and FRNRAP. The CDR3 sequence is CASGLVLTGRIDNEQFF. The CDR3 nucleotides are TGTGCTAGTGGTTTGGTACTTACAGGGAGGATTGACAATGAGCAGTTCTTC. Combining the CDR3 with reference TRBV12-5 and TRBJ2-1 gives the whole variable domain DARVTQTPRHKVTEMGQEVTMRCQPILGHNTVFWYRQTMMQGLELLAYFRNRAPLDDSGMPKDRFSAEMPDATLATLKIQPSEPRDSAVYFCASGLVLTGRIDNEQFFGPGTRLTVL.

This sequence joins TRBV5-5 and TRBJ2-3; D is perhaps TRBD1 (5 bases). This CDR3 region has 16 residues. The ends were cut back, 4 bases at V and 0 bases at J, with 15 bases in the middle. CDR1 is SGHKS and CDR2 is YYEKEE in the germline V gene (reference sequence). The CDR3 bases are TGTGCCAGCAGCCTCCAGGGAAGACGGAGCACAGATACGCAGTATTTT. Its translation: CASSLQGRRSTDTQYF.

V gene TRBV7-9 combines with J gene TRBJ2-3; 14 bases agree with TRBD2. V dropped 3 bases and J dropped 4; count of bases not matched to a gene: 6. Germline-derived CDR1 and CDR2 are SEHNR and FQNEAQ (reference sequence). The CDR3 spans 17 residues. The CDR3 is CASSFGLAGGGPDTQYF. DNA of the CDR3: TGTGCCAGCAGCTTTGGACTAGCGGGAGGAGGACCAGATACGCAGTATTTT.

This clone occurred a few times. This rearrangement joins TRBV27 to TRBJ1-5; perhaps TRBD1 as D (5 bases). CDR1 and CDR2 from the germline V gene are MNHEY and SMNVEV (reference sequence). V was shortened by 8 bases and J by 2 bases, with 13 bases between the two germline ends. The CDR3 is 14 residues long. In DNA form, the CDR3 reads TGTGCCAGCGGACCTGACAGTGGCAATCAGCCCCAGCATTTT. This translates into CASGPDSGNQPQHF.

The chain has TRBV24-1 and TRBJ2-1; 7 nucleotides align to TRBD1. The CDR3 loop spans 15 amino acids. Germline CDR1 is KGHDR and CDR2 is SFDVKD. V dropped 5 bases and J dropped 2; count of bases not matched to a gene: 5. The CDR3 loop is CATSAGTEAYNEQFF. The CDR3 bases are TGTGCCACCAGTGCGGGGACAGAGGCCTACAATGAGCAGTTCTTC.

The chain is built from TRBV3-1 (or the pseudogene TRBV3-2) and TRBJ1-2, with 11 nucleotides matching TRBD1. With 3 bases clipped from V and 7 bases from J, the junction kept 1 base outside the gene matches. The CDR3 has 13 amino acids. Germline V gene lookup returns CDR1 LGHDT and CDR2 YNNKEL (reference sequence). As DNA, the CDR3 is TGTGCCAGCAGCCAGGGACAGGGGGTTGGCTACACCTTC. This codes for CASSQGQGVGYTF.

The CDR3: CSSRGGAESTEAFF. CDR3 in DNA: TGCAGCTCTCGCGGGGGGGCGGAGAGCACTGAAGCTTTCTTT. This rearrangement joins TRBV29-1 to TRBJ1-1; possibly TRBD1 for D (6 bases). The CDR3 extends over 14 amino acids. Deletions cut 8 bases from V and 4 bases from J, with 20 bases between. Germline CDR1 reads SQVTM; CDR2 reads ANQGSEA.

The V gene is TRBV7-2, the J gene TRBJ1-1; 9 nucleotides line up with TRBD1. In germline, CDR1 is SGHTA, CDR2 FQGNSA. The CDR3 consists of 16 residues. The trim removed 4 bases at V and 5 bases at J, leaving 11 bases unmatched. The CDR3 DNA sequence: TGTGCCAGCAGCTCCGGGACAGGGAGCCGCAGGACTGAAGCTTTCTTT. Its protein is CASSSGTGSRRTEAFF.

This chain uses TRBV11-1 with TRBJ2-1; 9 bases line up with TRBD2. J lost 13 bases, V lost 1 base, and 8 bases had no gene match. The CDR3 extends over 14 amino acids. The germline CDR1 and CDR2 sequences are SGHAT and FQDESV (reference sequence). The CDR3 loop reads CASSLGSGLALQFF. CDR3 in DNA: TGTGCCAGCAGCTTAGGCTCGGGACTAGCTCTTCAGTTCTTC.

V gene TRBV2 combines with J gene TRBJ1-6; 9 positions match TRBD1. The trim removed 8 bases at V and 6 bases at J, leaving 5 bases unmatched. This CDR3 contains 14 residues. Germline lookup yields CDR1 SNHLY and CDR2 FYNNEI. CDR3 nucleotides: TGTGCCAGCTTCCGGGACAGGGTTAATTCACCCCTCCACTTT. As protein: CASFRDRVNSPLHF.

This clone was seen once. The chain links TRBV18 to TRBJ2-3; D uncertain. The germline V gene has CDR1 KGHSH and CDR2 LQKENI. The CDR3 totals 12 residues. V was shortened by 5 bases and J by 0 bases, with 3 bases between the two germline ends. The CDR3 nucleotides are TGTGCCAGCTCAAGCAGCACAGATACGCAGTATTTT. Its protein product is CASSSSTDTQYF.

CDR3 nucleotides: TGTGCCAGTACTGTCGGGGGTTTCAATGAGCAGTTCTTC. Residues: CASTVGGFNEQFF. This chain joins TRBV19 and TRBJ2-1; D is perhaps TRBD2 (6 bases). Looked up from germline, CDR1 is LNHDA and CDR2 is SQIVND (reference sequence). This CDR3 is built from 13 residues. The V gene lost 7 bases and the J gene lost 6 bases, with 13 bases spanning the gap.

This clone was seen only once. The chain is built from TRBV28 and TRBJ1-2; 10 nucleotides match TRBD1. Germline V gene data show CDR1 as MDHEN and CDR2 as SYDVKM. V was clipped by 5 bases and J by 6 bases; unmatched bases: 6. The CDR3 runs 14 residues. The CDR3 protein is CASSQTGGADGYTF. The DNA of the CDR3 is TGTGCCAGCAGTCAGACAGGGGGCGCCGATGGCTACACCTTC.

The rearrangement joins TRBV10-3 to TRBJ2-6, with D possibly TRBD2 on 6 matching bases. Germline values: CDR1 ENHRY, CDR2 SYGVKD. The V and J ends lost 8 bases and 0 bases respectively, with 17 bases between them. There are 17 residues in the CDR3. CDR3 sequence reads: CAIRRLDPTSGANVLTF. The DNA for the CDR3 is TGTGCCATCCGAAGACTAGACCCTACCTCTGGGGCCAACGTCCTGACTTTC.

The rearrangement joins TRBV30 to TRBJ2-7; D unresolved. This CDR3 is 11 amino acids long. Per the germline V gene, CDR1 is GTSNPN and CDR2 is SVGIG (reference sequence). With 4 bases removed from V and 7 bases from J, the gap between germline ends came to 11 bases. Here the CDR3 DNA reads TGTGCCTGGACCGCTTTGGGAGAGCAGTACTTC. It is translated as CAWTALGEQYF.

This rearrangement joins TRBV24-1 to TRBJ1-2; 9 bases line up with TRBD1. This CDR3 contains 15 residues. Germline V CDR1 and CDR2: KGHDR, SFDVKD. The junction had 8 bases not matched to a gene; V was cut back by 6 bases and J by 4 bases. CDR3 in amino acids: CATSTPGTGTYGYTF. Written as DNA, the CDR3 is TGTGCCACCAGTACACCCGGGACAGGGACCTATGGCTACACCTTC.

The chain has TRBV19 and TRBJ2-3, with D unresolved. CDR1 is LNHDA, CDR2 SQIVND, per germline (reference sequence). The CDR3 is 17 residues long. V gave up 3 bases and J gave up 0 bases, with 16 bases separating them. CDR3 sequence: CASSIFAEISSTDTQYF. In DNA, the CDR3 is TGTGCCAGTAGTATCTTTGCGGAGATCTCTAGCACAGATACGCAGTATTTT.

The V gene is TRBV6-5, the J gene TRBJ1-6; D is undetermined. The ends were cut back, 8 bases at V and 5 bases at J, with 10 bases in the middle. The CDR3 spans 13 residues. Per the germline V gene, CDR1 is MNHEY and CDR2 is SVGAGI. The CDR3 protein is CASGEVNNSPLHF. The CDR3 region has the DNA TGTGCCAGCGGGGAGGTGAATAATTCACCCCTCCACTTT.

The rearrangement joins TRBV6-1 to TRBJ2-1, with D perhaps being TRBD1 or TRBD2 (5 bases each). The CDR3 extends over 16 amino acids. Germline lookup yields CDR1 MNHNS and CDR2 SASEGT. The V gene lost 3 bases and the J gene lost 6 bases, with 18 bases spanning the gap. The CDR3 DNA reads TGTGCCAGCAGTGAGCCGGGGCCCTTACTAGGCAATGAGCAGTTCTTC. Protein sequence: CASSEPGPLLGNEQFF.

This rearrangement joins TRBV6-2 or TRBV6-3 to TRBJ2-1; a possible D gene is TRBD1 (6 bases). Trimming left V 2 bases short and J 4 bases short, with 15 bases between. This CDR3 is built from 16 residues. Per the germline V gene, CDR1 is MNHEY and CDR2 is SVGEGT. The CDR3 nucleotides read TGTGCCAGCAGTTACGAGCAGGGGAGAGGGTACAATGAGCAGTTCTTC. Translation gives CASSYEQGRGYNEQFF.

This chain connects TRBV29-1 to TRBJ1-2; D uncertain. This CDR3 contains 11 residues. Germline CDR1 SQVTM, CDR2 ANQGSEA. V was pared by 6 bases and J by 2 bases, with 7 bases between. The CDR3 sequence is CSVSGNYGYTF. In DNA, the CDR3 is TGCAGCGTCTCAGGCAACTATGGCTACACCTTC.

The CDR3 coding sequence is TGTGCCAGCAGTGAGACTAGCGGGAAACTCTACGAGCAGTACTTC. Translating it yields CASSETSGKLYEQYF. The V gene is TRBV2, the J gene TRBJ2-7; 11 bases are shared with TRBD2. J lost 3 bases, V lost 3 bases, and 4 bases had no gene match. Germline-derived CDR1 and CDR2 are SNHLY and FYNNEI. This CDR3 is 15 amino acids long.

This chain connects TRBV6-2 or TRBV6-3 to TRBJ1-1; D remains unclear. The ends were cut back, 0 bases at V and 7 bases at J, with 9 bases in the middle. This CDR3 comprises 13 residues. The germline V gene has CDR1 MNHEY and CDR2 SVGEGT. Here the CDR3 DNA reads TGTGCCAGCAGTTACTCTTCACCAGATGAAGCTTTCTTT. Residues: CASSYSSPDEAFF.

The chain joins TRBV6-5 to TRBJ1-1, with a tentative D call TRBD1 (6 bases). The CDR3 is 15 residues long. Germline values: CDR1 MNHEY, CDR2 SVGAGI. V was cut by 0 bases and J by 1 base, with 9 bases left in between. The CDR3, as DNA: TGTGCCAGCAGTTACTCCCGAGGGGGGAACACTGAAGCTTTCTTT. Translation gives CASSYSRGGNTEAFF.

The CDR3 coding sequence is TGTGCCAGCAGCCAAGATACCGGACAGGGGGCAAAGTTCTTC. Translation: CASSQDTGQGAKFF. This chain uses TRBV14 with TRBJ2-1; TRBD1 aligns across 11 bases. With V trimmed by 0 bases and J by 14 bases, 6 bases remained unmatched. CDR1 is SGHDN, CDR2 FVKESK, per germline. The CDR3 contains 14 residues.

V is TRBV11-3 and J is TRBJ2-7; 10 nucleotides align to TRBD1. The V segment lost 2 bases and the J segment 1 base; nucleotides outside the gene matches: 8. The CDR3 spans 17 residues. CDR1 is SGHNT and CDR2 is YENEEA in the germline V gene. The CDR3 DNA is TGTGCCAGCAGCTTATCTTCTGGGACAGGGGTTTCCTACGAGCAGTACTTC. The encoded protein is CASSLSSGTGVSYEQYF.